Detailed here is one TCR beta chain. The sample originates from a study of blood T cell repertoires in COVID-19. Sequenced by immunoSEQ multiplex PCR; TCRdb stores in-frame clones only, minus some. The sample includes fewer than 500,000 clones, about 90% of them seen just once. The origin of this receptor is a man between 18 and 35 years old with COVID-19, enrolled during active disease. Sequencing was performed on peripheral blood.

Written as DNA, the CDR3 is TGTGCTAGTGGTTTGGGTACGGGGGTCGTCGGGGAGCTGTTTTTT. Translation gives CASGLGTGVVGELFF. The rearrangement links TRBV12-5 to TRBJ2-2, with D possibly TRBD2 on 6 matching bases. CDR3 size: 15 residues. The germline gives CDR1 LGHNT, CDR2 FRNRAP. Deletions cut 1 base from V and 7 bases from J, with 13 bases between.